This is a list of T cell receptor beta chains from one sample in a study of OX40 agonist ivuxolimab in advanced cancers. Profiling relied on immunoSEQ multiplex PCR, and the TCRdb table lists in-frame clones only, not all of them. The profile shows about 110,000 clones, approximately 90% of them singletons. This sample comprised CD4+ or CD8+ T cells sorted from blood, obtained in a trial of the OX40 agonist ivuxolimab. Receptors originate from an adult with an advanced solid tumor such as melanoma, head and neck, liver or kidney cancer. CDR3s leave out the opening cysteine and the closing phenylalanine or tryptophan.

TRBJ2-7	TRBV6-6	ASSLAGGVYEQY
TRBJ2-1	TRBV12-5	ASGQGGTGEQF
TRBJ2-7	TRBV19	ASSVRQGASYEQY
TRBJ2-1	TRBV5-6	ASSWAWDDNEQF
TRBJ2-7	TRBV6-1	ASSKLDRGDYEQY
TRBJ1-4	TRBV4-1	ASSQEGGTNEKLF
TRBJ2-1	TRBV5-4	ASRGGTGTPVNEQF
TRBJ2-5	TRBV6-1	ASSDGQQETQY
TRBJ1-5	TRBV27	ASRQGYSNQPQH
TRBJ2-3	TRBV12-5	ASGLVSGSTDTQY
TRBJ1-5	TRBV18	ASSPSLGGHYNQPQH
TRBJ2-1	TRBV5-1	ASSLEPRWNEQF
TRBJ2-5	TRBV5-1	ASSSLAGGPETQY